This is a list of T cell receptor beta chains from one sample in a study of blood T cell repertoires in COVID-19. Only in-frame clones appear in the TCRdb table, and some are missing; sequencing was by immunoSEQ multiplex PCR. The sample lists more than 200,000 clones, 85% to 90% occurring once. The sequencing input was PBMCs or T cells enriched from blood (not recorded which). The receptors originated from a middle-aged man who had recovered from COVID-19. Each CDR3 is given with its conserved first and last residue. Fields, in order: D gene, J gene, V gene, clone size, CDR3 DNA, CDR3 protein. The D gene is left open where the match is weak. Expanded clones are given a class, and other clones once, few, many or no size at all.

d_call: TRBD2
j_call: TRBJ2-7
v_call: TRBV9
clone_size: .
cdr3_nt: TGTGCCAGCAGCGTAGGGGGTAGCGGGAAGCAATACGAGCAGTACTTC
cdr3_aa: CASSVGGSGKQYEQYF

d_call: TRBD1
j_call: TRBJ2-7
v_call: TRBV30
clone_size: .
cdr3_nt: TGTGCCTGGAGACCAAGACAGGGGGCGCCGCAGTACTTC
cdr3_aa: CAWRPRQGAPQYF

d_call: .
j_call: TRBJ1-1
v_call: TRBV6-2/TRBV6-3
clone_size: .
cdr3_nt: TGTGCCAGCAGTTACGTATCCCTAATGAACACTGAAGCTTTCTTT
cdr3_aa: CASSYVSLMNTEAFF

d_call: TRBD2
j_call: TRBJ2-5
v_call: TRBV5-6
clone_size: .
cdr3_nt: TGTGCCAGCAGCTCCTCGGGACTAGCGTTTAAAGAGACCCAGTACTTC
cdr3_aa: CASSSSGLAFKETQYF

d_call: .
j_call: TRBJ1-1
v_call: TRBV18
clone_size: .
cdr3_nt: TGTGCCAGCTCACCGCGTCAGCCTCGGGGCACTGAAGCTTTCTTT
cdr3_aa: CASSPRQPRGTEAFF

d_call: .
j_call: TRBJ2-4
v_call: TRBV19
clone_size: .
cdr3_nt: TGTGCCAGTAGTACCCAGCCTGACTCGGTGATTCAGTACTTC
cdr3_aa: CASSTQPDSVIQYF

d_call: TRBD1
j_call: TRBJ1-1
v_call: TRBV5-5
clone_size: .
cdr3_nt: TGTGCCAGCAGCCTCCCCCGACAGGGGGGAACTGAAGCTTTCTTT
cdr3_aa: CASSLPRQGGTEAFF

d_call: TRBD2
j_call: TRBJ2-7
v_call: TRBV28
clone_size: once
cdr3_nt: TGTGCCAGCCGTCGCCTAGCGGTAGTCTCCTACGAGCAGTACTTC
cdr3_aa: CASRRLAVVSYEQYF

d_call: .
j_call: TRBJ1-2
v_call: TRBV28
clone_size: .
cdr3_nt: TGTGCCAGCAGTCTACGTATAATCTATGGCTACACCTTC
cdr3_aa: CASSLRIIYGYTF

d_call: TRBD1
j_call: TRBJ2-5
v_call: TRBV27
clone_size: few
cdr3_nt: TGTGCCAGCAGTTTAACGCGACAGGGATGGGAGACCCAGTACTTC
cdr3_aa: CASSLTRQGWETQYF

d_call: TRBD2
j_call: TRBJ2-5
v_call: TRBV5-1
clone_size: .
cdr3_nt: TGCGCCAGCAGCTCCCGGACTAGCGGGGTGATTGTGGAGACCCAGTACTTC
cdr3_aa: CASSSRTSGVIVETQYF

d_call: TRBD2
j_call: TRBJ2-1
v_call: TRBV30
clone_size: few
cdr3_nt: TGTGCCTGGATCCGAGTAGGGACTAGCGGGAGCAATGAGCAGTTCTTC
cdr3_aa: CAWIRVGTSGSNEQFF

d_call: .
j_call: TRBJ1-3
v_call: TRBV9
clone_size: few
cdr3_nt: TGTGCCAGCAGCGTAGGTCTCTCCTACTCTGGAAACACCATATATTTT
cdr3_aa: CASSVGLSYSGNTIYF

d_call: .
j_call: TRBJ1-5
v_call: TRBV6-4
clone_size: .
cdr3_nt: TGTGCCAGCAGTGAAGGAGGGCATCAGCCCCAGCATTTT
cdr3_aa: CASSEGGHQPQHF

d_call: TRBD1
j_call: TRBJ1-1
v_call: TRBV9
clone_size: .
cdr3_nt: TGTGCCAGCAGCGTAGGGACAGGGTGGAACACTGAAGCTTTCTTT
cdr3_aa: CASSVGTGWNTEAFF

d_call: .
j_call: TRBJ2-5
v_call: TRBV29-1
clone_size: .
cdr3_nt: TGCAGCGTTGACGGAGGTGACCAAGAGACCCAGTACTTC
cdr3_aa: CSVDGGDQETQYF

d_call: TRBD1
j_call: TRBJ1-4
v_call: TRBV5-1
clone_size: .
cdr3_nt: TGCGCCAGCAGCTTGGATGGGACAGGGGATGAAAAACTGTTTTTT
cdr3_aa: CASSLDGTGDEKLFF

d_call: .
j_call: TRBJ2-3
v_call: TRBV28
clone_size: .
cdr3_nt: TGTGCCAGCAGTTCCGCGGGAAGCACAGATACGCAGTATTTT
cdr3_aa: CASSSAGSTDTQYF

d_call: .
j_call: TRBJ1-2
v_call: TRBV7-2
clone_size: .
cdr3_nt: TGTGCCAGCAGCTTAGACGCAGGGAACTATGGCTACACCTTC
cdr3_aa: CASSLDAGNYGYTF

d_call: .
j_call: TRBJ2-7
v_call: TRBV10-3
clone_size: .
cdr3_nt: TGTGCCATCTCCCGCAGGTACAGCGAGCAGTACTTC
cdr3_aa: CAISRRYSEQYF

d_call: .
j_call: TRBJ2-2
v_call: TRBV27
clone_size: .
cdr3_nt: TGTGCCAGCAGTCCCGTTACTCGGAGCACCGGGGAGCTGTTTTTT
cdr3_aa: CASSPVTRSTGELFF

d_call: .
j_call: TRBJ1-3
v_call: TRBV10-3
clone_size: .
cdr3_nt: TGTGCCATCAGTGTGTACCGAGGTGACAGGCCCTCTGGAAACACCATATATTTT
cdr3_aa: CAISVYRGDRPSGNTIYF

d_call: TRBD1
j_call: TRBJ1-2
v_call: TRBV4-3
clone_size: .
cdr3_nt: TGCGCCAGCAGCCAAGACCTACAGGGGAATCGCCCTGGCTACACCTTC
cdr3_aa: CASSQDLQGNRPGYTF

d_call: TRBD1
j_call: TRBJ1-1
v_call: TRBV3-1/TRBV3-2
clone_size: .
cdr3_nt: TGTGCCAGCAGCCTAGGACTACAGGGGCGGATAGCTTTCTTT
cdr3_aa: CASSLGLQGRIAFF